A single sample is the source of the 21 T cell receptor beta chains below, sequenced in a study of immune evolution from preneoplasia to lung adenocarcinoma. The repertoire was sequenced with immunoSEQ multiplex PCR; TCRdb's copy has only in-frame clones and lacks some. Found here are about 8,000 clones, around four fifths of them singletons; the top ten hold 6% to 7.5%. The material sequenced was FFPE adjacent normal lung tissue. The receptor set was obtained from a person aged 65-85 years with lung adenocarcinoma.

The genes are TRBV11-1 and TRBJ2-7; TRBD1 matches 7 bases. CDR3 length equals 14 residues. Germline trimming cut 3 bases from V and 0 bases from J; bases unmatched to any gene: 2. Germline V gene sequence: CDR1 SGHAT, CDR2 FQDESV (reference sequence). The CDR3 bases are TGTGCCAGCAGCTTTGACAGGGTCTCCTACGAGCAGTACTTC. Its protein is CASSFDRVSYEQYF.

The chain carries TRBV11-2 and TRBJ1-5; no reliable D call. In germline, CDR1 is SGHAT, CDR2 FQNNGV. Between the trimmed V and J ends, which lost 0 bases and 7 bases, there was a span of 7 bases. This CDR3 has 13 amino acids. DNA for the CDR3: TGTGCCAGCAGCTTAGATATGCGACAGCCCCAGCATTTT. Protein sequence: CASSLDMRQPQHF.

The chain combines TRBV9 with TRBJ2-1; D is possibly TRBD2 (7 bases). Germline V gene lookup returns CDR1 SGDLS and CDR2 YYNGEE. The V end was cut by 0 bases, the J end by 6 bases, with 13 bases between. The CDR3 is 15 residues long. CDR3 DNA sequence: TGTGCCAGCAGCGTAGGAGGGGGGGCAGTCAATGAGCAGTTCTTC. This translates into CASSVGGGAVNEQFF.

The V call is TRBV29-1, the J call TRBJ2-3; 9 nucleotides match TRBD1. The germline V gene has CDR1 SQVTM and CDR2 ANQGSEA. The CDR3 loop spans 13 amino acids. The ends lost 7 bases at V and 2 bases at J; junction bases unmatched: 4. The CDR3 spells CSGTGDFTDTQYF. Written as DNA, the CDR3 is TGCAGCGGGACAGGGGATTTCACAGATACGCAGTATTTT.

In this sample, this clone turned up a few times. The chain couples TRBV30 to TRBJ2-7; 11 bases map to TRBD1. Germline loops: CDR1 GTSNPN, CDR2 SVGIG (reference sequence). V shed 5 bases and J 0 bases; nucleotides not matched to a gene: 6. The CDR3 has 15 residues. The CDR3 DNA reads TGTGCCTGGGGACAGGGGGCCTTCTACTCCTACGAGCAGTACTTC. Translated: CAWGQGAFYSYEQYF. Variable domain in full (rest from reference TRBV30 and TRBJ2-7): SQTIHQWPATLVQPVGSPLSLECTVEGTSNPNLYWYRQAAGRGLQLLFYSVGIGQISSEVPQNLSASRPQDRQFILSSKKLLLSDSGFYLCAWGQGAFYSYEQYFGPGTRLTVT.

The chain combines TRBV11-2 with TRBJ2-7, with 9 positions matching TRBD2. In germline, CDR1 is SGHAT, CDR2 FQNNGV. The ends lost 5 bases at V and 7 bases at J; junction bases unmatched: 9. The CDR3 is made up of 14 amino acids. The DNA for the CDR3 is TGTGCCAGCAGCCGAGGGCGGGGGGGCTGGGAGCAGTACTTC. Translated: CASSRGRGGWEQYF.

The rearrangement uses TRBV6-5 and TRBJ1-2, with a possible D match to TRBD1 (5 bases). Deletions cut 8 bases from V and 4 bases from J, with 17 bases between. CDR3 length: 14 amino acids. Germline CDR1 is MNHEY and CDR2 is SVGAGI. The CDR3 spells CASGGGRLSYGYTF. DNA for the CDR3: TGTGCCAGCGGGGGGGGAAGATTGAGCTATGGCTACACCTTC.

V gene TRBV30 combines with J gene TRBJ2-5; D unresolved. V lost 3 bases to trimming and J lost 5 bases, with 10 bases between them. Germline V CDR1 and CDR2: GTSNPN, SVGIG (reference sequence). CDR3 size: 12 residues. DNA for the CDR3: TGTGCCTGGAGCGACCCGGCTGAGACCCAGTACTTC. It encodes CAWSDPAETQYF.

The chain joins TRBV27 to TRBJ2-1; 14 bases agree with TRBD2. The germline CDR1 and CDR2 sequences are MNHEY and SMNVEV (reference sequence). With V trimmed by 5 bases and J by 0 bases, 9 bases remained unmatched. CDR3 length: 19 residues. CDR3 region: CASSRRGLAGDISYNEQFF. CDR3 sequence (DNA): TGTGCCAGCAGTCGCCGGGGACTAGCGGGAGATATCTCCTACAATGAGCAGTTCTTC.

This clone was counted only a few times. The chain joins TRBV14 to TRBJ2-7; D uncertain. V shed 1 base and J shed 6 bases, with 4 bases lying between them. Per the germline V gene, CDR1 is SGHDN and CDR2 is FVKESK. The CDR3 has 11 residues. The DNA of the CDR3 is TGTGCCAGCAGCCAAGGCGGCGAGCAGTACTTC. Protein sequence: CASSQGGEQYF.

The chain uses TRBV5-8 and TRBJ1-5; possibly TRBD1 for D (5 bases). V lost 5 bases and J lost 4, with 13 bases in between. CDR1 and CDR2 from the germline V gene are SGHTS and YDEGEE. This CDR3 region has 14 residues. The CDR3 DNA is TGTGCCAGCAGACGTCTAGACAGAAATCAGCCCCAGCATTTT. Protein sequence: CASRRLDRNQPQHF.

As concerns this clone: Germline and junction disagree at one end, which may indicate a read error. V is TRBV7-2 and J is TRBJ2-1; a weak D match, TRBD2 (6 bases). Germline V lookup: CDR1 SGHTA, CDR2 FQGNSA. The CDR3 spans 14 residues. The CDR3 nucleotides are TGTGCCGGCAGCCTGGGACCGCCGGGGGATGAGCAGTTCTTC. Amino acids: CAGSLGPPGDEQFF.

This chain links TRBV2 with TRBJ1-2; 8 bases fit TRBD1. The germline gives CDR1 SNHLY, CDR2 FYNNEI. CDR3 size: 14 residues. The V gene end was trimmed by 6 bases and the J gene end by 4 bases; junction bases not matched to a gene: 7. The CDR3 sequence is CASRADRGLYGYTF. Written as DNA, the CDR3 is TGTGCCAGCAGGGCCGACAGGGGTCTCTATGGCTACACCTTC.

This chain connects TRBV30 to TRBJ1-2, with 8 positions matching TRBD1. The CDR3 runs 13 residues. Looked up from germline, CDR1 is GTSNPN and CDR2 is SVGIG (reference sequence). The ends lost 8 bases at V and 2 bases at J; junction bases unmatched: 7. The CDR3 nucleotides are TGTGCCATCCACAGGGGGTTCAACTATGGCTACACCTTC. Its protein product is CAIHRGFNYGYTF.

This clone appeared once. Other DNA sequences in this specimen translate into the identical CDR3. The chain couples TRBV10-3 to TRBJ2-3; D gene unclear. Deletions cut 3 bases from V and 4 bases from J, with 8 bases between. This CDR3 has 13 residues. Germline-derived CDR1 and CDR2 are ENHRY and SYGVKD. DNA of the CDR3: TGTGCCATCAGTGAAGTATCTGCAGATACGCAGTATTTT. It yields the protein CAISEVSADTQYF.

The chain recombines TRBV20-1 with TRBJ1-1, with D perhaps TRBD1 (6 bases). The CDR3 extends over 11 amino acids. Trimming removed 3 bases at V and 7 bases at J, with 9 bases between. The germline gives CDR1 DFQATT, CDR2 SNEGSKA (reference sequence). CDR3 region: CSASRGFEAFF. CDR3 bases: TGCAGTGCTAGCAGGGGATTTGAAGCTTTCTTT.

The gene calls are TRBV9 and TRBJ2-1; 9 nucleotides match TRBD1. The V and J ends lost 4 bases and 12 bases, in that order; junction bases with no gene match: 14. The CDR3 covers 15 residues. The germline V gene encodes CDR1 SGDLS and CDR2 YYNGEE. The CDR3 DNA reads as TGTGCCAGCAGCCGCCGGGACAGGGACCCCCAGGGGCAGTTCTTC. Translated, it gives CASSRRDRDPQGQFF.

This chain joins TRBV2 and TRBJ1-2, with D perhaps matching TRBD1 (5 bases). The germline V and J ends were trimmed by 5 bases and 2 bases, with 15 bases remaining between them. The CDR3 spans 15 residues. Germline CDR1 is SNHLY and CDR2 is FYNNEI. This CDR3 reads CASSPTLQENYGYTF. The CDR3 nucleotides read TGTGCCAGCAGTCCTACCCTACAGGAGAACTATGGCTACACCTTC.

The chain combines TRBV19 with TRBJ1-2; a weak D match, TRBD1 (5 bases). Trimming left V 3 bases short and J 5 bases short, with 10 bases between. Germline CDR1 LNHDA, CDR2 SQIVND (reference sequence). This CDR3 spans 13 amino acids. CDR3 DNA sequence: TGTGCCAGTAGTATGGGGCAACCGTATGGCTACACCTTC. It specifies CASSMGQPYGYTF. Looking up the rest from reference TRBV19 and TRBJ1-2 gives the full variable domain: DGGITQSPKYLFRKEGQNVTLSCEQNLNHDAMYWYRQDPGQGLRLIYYSQIVNDFQKGDIAEGYSVSREKKESFPLTVTSAQKNPTAFYLCASSMGQPYGYTFGSGTRLTVV.

The J gene is TRBJ2-5, the V gene TRBV28; D not certain. Trimming took 7 bases from V and 5 from J, leaving 14 bases between them. This CDR3 has 13 amino acids. The germline V gene has CDR1 MDHEN and CDR2 SYDVKM. The chain's CDR3 is CASTPGRVETQYF. The CDR3 coding sequence is TGTGCCAGCACACCGGGCCGTGTGGAGACCCAGTACTTC.

This chain joins TRBV9 and TRBJ1-1; 7 nucleotides agree with TRBD1. The CDR3 length is 13 residues. Germline V gene sequence: CDR1 SGDLS, CDR2 YYNGEE. V lost 0 bases and J lost 11; bases outside the gene matches: 7. In nucleotides, the CDR3 is TGTGCCAGCAGCGTAGGGCCAGGACAGGCGGCTTTCTTT. Residues: CASSVGPGQAAFF.